Listed below are T cell receptor beta chains from one sample, sequenced in a study of blood T cell repertoires in COVID-19. TCRdb keeps only in-frame clones here, not all; method: immunoSEQ multiplex PCR. Counted here are roughly 88,000 clones, about nine tenths occurring once; the ten biggest clones make up approximately 4.1%. The sequenced sample was peripheral blood. These receptors were collected from a woman aged 50 to 60 in a cohort sampled during active COVID-19. Each CDR3 is given with its conserved first and last residue. A D gene is named only where the DNA matches it firmly. Expanded clones get a size class; other rows say once, few or many, or leave the size out.

CDR3 DNA | CDR3 protein | clone size | J gene | D gene | V gene
TGTGCCAGCAGCCCCCGACAGGGGACAGGGGGCTACACCTTC | CASSPRQGTGGYTF | - | TRBJ1-2 | TRBD1 | TRBV7-9
TGTGCCAGCAGCTCTGCAGGGGTGAGGGCTGAAGCTTTCTTT | CASSSAGVRAEAFF | - | TRBJ1-1 | - | TRBV5-4
TGTGCCATCAGTGAGACCCCTCGGACAGGGGATGAAAAACTGTTTTTT | CAISETPRTGDEKLFF | - | TRBJ1-4 | TRBD1 | TRBV10-3
TGTGCCATCAGTGGGTCGGAAAGGGGGATGGGGTTAAACACTGAAGCTTTCTTT | CAISGSERGMGLNTEAFF | - | TRBJ1-1 | - | TRBV10-3
TGTGCCAGCAGCGTGGATACAGGGGCTACGCAGTATTTT | CASSVDTGATQYF | - | TRBJ2-3 | TRBD1 | TRBV9
TGCGCCAGCAGCCTCCCATCGTCCAGATACTATGGCTACACCTTC | CASSLPSSRYYGYTF | - | TRBJ1-2 | - | TRBV4-1
TGTGCCAGCAGCCAAGCCGCCCTGTCGGGACAGTTTAACTATGGCTACACCTTC | CASSQAALSGQFNYGYTF | - | TRBJ1-2 | TRBD1 | TRBV4-2
TGTGCCAGCAGCCCGGGAGGGACAGGGGTCGAAAAACTGTTTTTT | CASSPGGTGVEKLFF | - | TRBJ1-4 | TRBD1 | TRBV11-2
TGTGCCAGCAGCGTAGGGACAACCCAAGAGACCCAGTACTTC | CASSVGTTQETQYF | - | TRBJ2-5 | - | TRBV9
TGTGCCAGTGGGGACAGGCAAACCCAACAGCCCCAGCATTTT | CASGDRQTQQPQHF | - | TRBJ1-5 | TRBD1 | TRBV19
TGTGCCAGCTCACCGGTAGGGACAGGGACTTACAATGAGCAGTTCTTC | CASSPVGTGTYNEQFF | - | TRBJ2-1 | TRBD1 | TRBV18
TGCGCCAGCAGCCTTACCCGGGACAGGGTATTCAATCAGCCCCAGCATTTT | CASSLTRDRVFNQPQHF | - | TRBJ1-5 | TRBD1 | TRBV23-1
TGTGCCACCAGTGATAACCTCGCGGAGCAGTTCTTC | CATSDNLAEQFF | - | TRBJ2-1 | - | TRBV24-1
TGTGCCAGCAGCTTAGGGCCAGGGCGTTCTCAGCCCCAGCATTTT | CASSLGPGRSQPQHF | - | TRBJ1-5 | - | TRBV7-9
TGTGCCAGCAGCGTAGCGCCGGGAGCTCGGGAGACCCAGTACTTC | CASSVAPGARETQYF | - | TRBJ2-5 | - | TRBV9
TGTGCCAGCAGCCAGAATTTGGGTACAGCCCGAATCTCTGGGGCCAACGTCCTGACTTTC | CASSQNLGTARISGANVLTF | - | TRBJ2-6 | - | TRBV3-1/TRBV3-2
TGTGCCAGCAGCTTATTTGGGGGGGGGATCTACAATGAGCAGTTCTTC | CASSLFGGGIYNEQFF | - | TRBJ2-1 | TRBD2 | TRBV5-4
TGTGCCAGCAGCCAAGATGGCCGACTTAAGCAGTTCTTC | CASSQDGRLKQFF | - | TRBJ2-1 | - | TRBV3-1/TRBV3-2
TGTGCCAGCAGTTACTCGGACAGGGTGAATGGCTACACCTTC | CASSYSDRVNGYTF | - | TRBJ1-2 | TRBD1 | TRBV6-5
TGTGCCAGCAGCCGACTAGAGACAGGGAACTATGGCTACACCTTC | CASSRLETGNYGYTF | - | TRBJ1-2 | TRBD1 | TRBV3-1/TRBV3-2
TGCGCCAGCAGCAGGACTAGCGGGGTCTCCTACAATGAGCAGTTCTTC | CASSRTSGVSYNEQFF | - | TRBJ2-1 | TRBD2 | TRBV5-1
TGTGCCAGCACCGGGCGGACAGCTGTCTACGAGCAGTACTTC | CASTGRTAVYEQYF | - | TRBJ2-7 | - | TRBV2
TGTGCCAGCAGTGAACGGACAGGGCCTGAGTTT | CASSERTGPEF | - | TRBJ1-4 | TRBD1 | TRBV6-1
TGTGCCAGCAGTTTAGAGGGGGCCCTCAAACTTAATCAGCCCCAGCATTTT | CASSLEGALKLNQPQHF | once | TRBJ1-5 | TRBD1 | TRBV28
TGTGCCAGCAGCTTGGGGCAGGGTGAATGGGACACTGAAGCTTTCTTT | CASSLGQGEWDTEAFF | - | TRBJ1-1 | - | TRBV5-8
TGCGCCAGCAGCCAAGATAAGGGGGTTAAAAATTCACCCCTCCACTTT | CASSQDKGVKNSPLHF | few | TRBJ1-6 | - | TRBV4-1
TGTGCCAGCAGCTCACAGCCGGGACTAGAAACAGATACGCAGTATTTT | CASSSQPGLETDTQYF | - | TRBJ2-3 | TRBD2 | TRBV11-3
TGTGCCAGCAGCTTAGTTGGCTGGTTC | CASSLVGWF | - | TRBJ2-4 | - | TRBV7-9
TGTGCCACCAGCCTGGACAGGGGGTTTGGCCAGCCCCAGCATTTT | CATSLDRGFGQPQHF | - | TRBJ1-5 | TRBD1 | TRBV15
TGCGCCAGCAGACTCGGGGGTCCGCAAAATGAGCAGTTCTTC | CASRLGGPQNEQFF | - | TRBJ2-1 | - | TRBV5-1
TGTGCCTGGACCGGGGATTTGAACACTGAAGCTTTCTTT | CAWTGDLNTEAFF | - | TRBJ1-1 | - | TRBV30
TGTGCCAGCAGCCGGTGGTCCGGGACTAGCGGCGGGGAGCTGTTTTTT | CASSRWSGTSGGELFF | - | TRBJ2-2 | TRBD2 | TRBV3-1/TRBV3-2
TGTGCCAGCAGCCAAGATTCAGGGACAGGCATTCAGTACTTC | CASSQDSGTGIQYF | - | TRBJ2-4 | TRBD1 | TRBV3-1/TRBV3-2
TGCAGCGTATTCGGGCTACTGGGGCCTTACGAGCAGTACTTC | CSVFGLLGPYEQYF | - | TRBJ2-7 | - | TRBV29-1
TGTGCCACCAGTGATACCGGGACAGGGTTAACCTACAATGAGCAGTTCTTC | CATSDTGTGLTYNEQFF | - | TRBJ2-1 | TRBD1 | TRBV24-1
TGTGCCAGCAGTTTTGCGGGAGCCGGCACAGATACGCAGTATTTT | CASSFAGAGTDTQYF | once | TRBJ2-3 | TRBD2 | TRBV28
TGTGCCAGCAGTCTTATGACGGGAGACTACGAGCAGTACTTC | CASSLMTGDYEQYF | - | TRBJ2-7 | - | TRBV6-5
TGTGCTAGTGCCCAAAACCACAGGCACGAGCAGTACTTC | CASAQNHRHEQYF | - | TRBJ2-7 | - | TRBV12-5
TGTGCCAGCAGTTCGCCCGCCGGAGCTTTCTTT | CASSSPAGAFF | - | TRBJ1-1 | - | TRBV27
TGTGCCAGCAGCTTGGCCCAGAAAGAGACCCAGTACTTC | CASSLAQKETQYF | - | TRBJ2-5 | - | TRBV5-4
TGTGCCAGCAGCTCAGAGGGGGCTGCTAATGAAAAACTGTTTTTT | CASSSEGAANEKLFF | - | TRBJ1-4 | TRBD1 | TRBV2
TGTGCCTGGAGGGCAGTCTATGGCTACACCTTC | CAWRAVYGYTF | - | TRBJ1-2 | - | TRBV30
TGTGCCAGCAGCCAAGGAATCTACGGGACAGTTGGCTACACCTTC | CASSQGIYGTVGYTF | - | TRBJ1-2 | TRBD1 | TRBV4-2
TGTGCCAGCAGCTTAGCCCCCCTAGCATCGGAGACCCAGTACTTC | CASSLAPLASETQYF | - | TRBJ2-5 | - | TRBV7-2
TGTGCCAGCAGCCACCAACCTGGTCGGGGGGCGAATGAGCAGTTCTTC | CASSHQPGRGANEQFF | - | TRBJ2-1 | - | TRBV14
TGTGCCAGCAGTAAACAGGGTATATCTCTGGCTGAAGCTTTCTTT | CASSKQGISLAEAFF | - | TRBJ1-1 | - | TRBV9
TGTGCCAGCAGCTTACGTTTGGTTATAGCGGGAGTAGAGACCCAGTACTTC | CASSLRLVIAGVETQYF | few | TRBJ2-5 | TRBD2 | TRBV7-9
TGTGCCAGCAGCTTAGGTCGGGGGGGGAATCAGCCCCAGCATTTT | CASSLGRGGNQPQHF | - | TRBJ1-5 | - | TRBV7-6
TGTGCCAGCAGCTTTATCCGGGAGACGCAGTATTTT | CASSFIRETQYF | - | TRBJ2-3 | - | TRBV7-9
TGTGCCAGCAGCGCGGGCACGGGACTGTACACCGGGGAGCTGTTTTTT | CASSAGTGLYTGELFF | - | TRBJ2-2 | - | TRBV9
TGTGCCAGCAGTGAGTCCCCAGGGAAACAGCCCCAGCATTTT | CASSESPGKQPQHF | - | TRBJ1-5 | - | TRBV2
TGTGCCAGCAGTGCCCCCTCCGGGACAGGGTATACTGAAGCTTTCTTT | CASSAPSGTGYTEAFF | - | TRBJ1-1 | TRBD1 | TRBV6-1
TGTGCCAGTAGTGCACTAGTCATCCCTGGGGCCAACGTCCTGACTTTC | CASSALVIPGANVLTF | - | TRBJ2-6 | - | TRBV19
TGTGCCAGCTCACCGGGACTCAACAATGAGCAGTTCTTC | CASSPGLNNEQFF | - | TRBJ2-1 | - | TRBV18
TGCAGCGTTGCGGGGACTAGCACCGGGGAGCTGTTTTTT | CSVAGTSTGELFF | once | TRBJ2-2 | TRBD2 | TRBV29-1
TGTGCCAGCAGCCCCGACCCCAGCGGGAGGTACGAGCAGTACTTC | CASSPDPSGRYEQYF | - | TRBJ2-7 | TRBD2 | TRBV11-2
TGTGCCAGCAGCCAGGGACAGGGGTACAATCAGCCCCAGCATTTT | CASSQGQGYNQPQHF | - | TRBJ1-5 | TRBD1 | TRBV9
TGTGCCAGCAGTTACTCCCGGGACAGATATAATTCACCCCTCCACTTT | CASSYSRDRYNSPLHF | - | TRBJ1-6 | TRBD1 | TRBV6-6